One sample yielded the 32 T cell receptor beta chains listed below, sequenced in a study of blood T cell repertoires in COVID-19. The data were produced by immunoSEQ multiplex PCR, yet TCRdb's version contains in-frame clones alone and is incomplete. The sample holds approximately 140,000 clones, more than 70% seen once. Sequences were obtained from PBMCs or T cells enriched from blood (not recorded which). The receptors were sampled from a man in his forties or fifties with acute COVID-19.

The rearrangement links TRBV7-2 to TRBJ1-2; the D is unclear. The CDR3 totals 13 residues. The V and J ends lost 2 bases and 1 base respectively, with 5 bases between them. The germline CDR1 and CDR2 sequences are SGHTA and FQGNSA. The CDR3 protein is CASSLQVNYGYTF. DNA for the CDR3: TGTGCCAGCAGCTTACAGGTTAACTATGGCTACACCTTC.

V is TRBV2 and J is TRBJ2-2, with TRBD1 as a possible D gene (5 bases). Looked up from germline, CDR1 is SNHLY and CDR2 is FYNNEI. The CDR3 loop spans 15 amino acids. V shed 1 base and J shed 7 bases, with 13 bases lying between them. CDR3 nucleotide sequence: TGTGCCAGCAGTGAAGTTACACCTCAGGGCGGGGAGCTGTTTTTT. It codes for CASSEVTPQGGELFF. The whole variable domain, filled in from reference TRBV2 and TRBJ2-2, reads EPEVTQTPSHQVTQMGQEVILRCVPISNHLYFYWYRQILGQKVEFLVSFYNNEISEKSEIFDDQFSVERPDGSNFTLKIRSTKLEDSAMYFCASSEVTPQGGELFFGEGSRLTVL.

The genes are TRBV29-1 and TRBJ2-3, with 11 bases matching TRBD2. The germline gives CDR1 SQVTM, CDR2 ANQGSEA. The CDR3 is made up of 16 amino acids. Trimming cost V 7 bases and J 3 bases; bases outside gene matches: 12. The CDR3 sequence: CSASGGTSGVTDTQYF. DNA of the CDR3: TGCAGCGCATCCGGGGGGACTAGCGGAGTGACAGATACGCAGTATTTT.

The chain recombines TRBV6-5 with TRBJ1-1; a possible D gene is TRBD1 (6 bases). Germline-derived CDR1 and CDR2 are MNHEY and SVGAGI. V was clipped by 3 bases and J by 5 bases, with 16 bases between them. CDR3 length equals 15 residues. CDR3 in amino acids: CASSYTGFGETEAFF. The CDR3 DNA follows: TGTGCCAGCAGTTATACAGGGTTTGGTGAGACTGAAGCTTTCTTT.

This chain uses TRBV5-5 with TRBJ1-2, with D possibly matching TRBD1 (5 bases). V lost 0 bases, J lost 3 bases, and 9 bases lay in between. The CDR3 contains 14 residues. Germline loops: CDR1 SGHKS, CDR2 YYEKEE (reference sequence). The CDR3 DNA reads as TGTGCCAGCAGCTTGGGCAGGGAATACTATGGCTACACCTTC. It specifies CASSLGREYYGYTF.

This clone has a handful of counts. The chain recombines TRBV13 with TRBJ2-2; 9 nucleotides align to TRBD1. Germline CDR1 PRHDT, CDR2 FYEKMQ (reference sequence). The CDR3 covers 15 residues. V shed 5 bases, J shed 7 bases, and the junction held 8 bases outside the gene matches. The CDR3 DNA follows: TGTGCCAGCAGCCTTGGGACAGGGCGAAGCGGGGAGCTGTTTTTT. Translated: CASSLGTGRSGELFF. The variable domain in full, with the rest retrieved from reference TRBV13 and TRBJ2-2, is AAGVIQSPRHLIKEKRETATLKCYPIPRHDTVYWYQQGPGQDPQFLISFYEKMQSDKGSIPDRFSAQQFSDYHSELNMSSLELGDSALYFCASSLGTGRSGELFFGEGSRLTVL.

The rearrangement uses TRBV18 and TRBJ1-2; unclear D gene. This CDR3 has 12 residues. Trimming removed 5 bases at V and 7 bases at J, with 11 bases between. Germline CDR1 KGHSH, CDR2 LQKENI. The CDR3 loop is CASSIITGGYTF. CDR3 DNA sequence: TGTGCCAGCTCAATTATTACCGGTGGCTACACCTTC. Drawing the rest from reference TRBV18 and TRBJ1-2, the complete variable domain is NAGVMQNPRHLVRRRGQEARLRCSPMKGHSHVYWYRQLPEEGLKFMVYLQKENIIDESGMPKERFSAEFPKEGPSILRIQQVVRGDSAAYFCASSIITGGYTFGSGTRLTVV.

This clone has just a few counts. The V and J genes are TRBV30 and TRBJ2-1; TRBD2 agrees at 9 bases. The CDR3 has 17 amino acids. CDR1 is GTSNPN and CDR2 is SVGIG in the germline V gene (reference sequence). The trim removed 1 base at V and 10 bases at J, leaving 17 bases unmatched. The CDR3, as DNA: TGTGCCTGGAGTGATAGTGTCGTAATAGCGGGAGATAGGGAGCAGTTCTTC. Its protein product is CAWSDSVVIAGDREQFF.

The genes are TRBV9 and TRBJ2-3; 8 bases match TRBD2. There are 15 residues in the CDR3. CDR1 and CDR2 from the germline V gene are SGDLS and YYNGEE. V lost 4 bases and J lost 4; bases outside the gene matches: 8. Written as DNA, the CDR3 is TGTGCCAGCAGCCCGGGGGGGATGTCGTCAGATACGCAGTATTTT. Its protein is CASSPGGMSSDTQYF.

The chain's CDR3 is CASSQDQVGGTGELFF. The CDR3 coding sequence is TGCGCCAGCAGCCAAGATCAGGTGGGGGGCACCGGGGAGCTGTTTTTT. This chain joins TRBV4-3 and TRBJ2-2; possibly TRBD2 for D (6 bases). From germline, CDR1 is LGHNA and CDR2 YSLEER. The CDR3 covers 16 residues. Trimming removed 0 bases from V and 4 bases from J, with 12 bases in between.

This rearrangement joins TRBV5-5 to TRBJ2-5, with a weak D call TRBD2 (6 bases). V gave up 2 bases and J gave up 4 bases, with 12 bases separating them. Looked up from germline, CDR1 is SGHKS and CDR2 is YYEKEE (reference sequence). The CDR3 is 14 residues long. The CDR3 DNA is TGTGCCAGCAGCTTAAACGGCGGGGCAGAGACCCAGTACTTC. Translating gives CASSLNGGAETQYF.

DNA of the CDR3: TGTGCCAGCAGCGATTCGGGACAGGGGTTTTACAATGAGCAGTTCTTC. Its protein is CASSDSGQGFYNEQFF. The chain carries TRBV5-4 and TRBJ2-1, with 10 bases matching TRBD1. The CDR3 covers 16 residues. CDR1 is SGHNT and CDR2 is YYREEE in the germline V gene (reference sequence). The trim removed 4 bases at V and 4 bases at J, leaving 8 bases unmatched.

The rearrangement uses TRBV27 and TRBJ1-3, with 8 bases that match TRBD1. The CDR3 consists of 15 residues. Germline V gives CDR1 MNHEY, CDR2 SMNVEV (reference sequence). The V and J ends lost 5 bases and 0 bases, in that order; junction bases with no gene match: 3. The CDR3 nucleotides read TGTGCCAGCAGTGGTGGGACAGGCTCTGGAAACACCATATATTTT. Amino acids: CASSGGTGSGNTIYF.

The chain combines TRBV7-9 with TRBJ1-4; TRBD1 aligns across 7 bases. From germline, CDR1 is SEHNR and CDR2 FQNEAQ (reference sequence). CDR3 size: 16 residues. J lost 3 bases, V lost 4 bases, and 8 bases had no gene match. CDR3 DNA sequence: TGTGCCAGCAGCTCAGGTCCGGGACAGTCTAATGAAAAACTGTTTTTT. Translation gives CASSSGPGQSNEKLFF.

CDR3 DNA sequence: TGTGCCAGCAGCTTTTCCAACAGCTCCCTCCAGCAGTTCTTC. It yields the protein CASSFSNSSLQQFF. This chain uses TRBV5-6 with TRBJ2-1; D not certain. CDR1 and CDR2 (germline): SGHDT, YYEEEE. This CDR3 is 14 amino acids long. The V gene lost 2 bases and the J gene lost 11 bases, with 17 bases spanning the gap.

CDR3 coding DNA: TGTGCCAGCAGCCCGCTTAGGAGCTCCTACAATGAGCAGTTCTTC. It is translated as CASSPLRSSYNEQFF. The chain joins TRBV7-2 to TRBJ2-1; no definite D call. Per germline, CDR1 SGHTA and CDR2 FQGNSA. The CDR3 totals 15 residues. The V and J ends lost 5 bases and 0 bases respectively, with 11 bases between them.

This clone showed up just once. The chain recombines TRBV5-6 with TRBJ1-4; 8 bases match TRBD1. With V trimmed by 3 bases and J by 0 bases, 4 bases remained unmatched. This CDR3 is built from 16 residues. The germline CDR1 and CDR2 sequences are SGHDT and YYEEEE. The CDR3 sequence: CASSYRGSATNEKLFF. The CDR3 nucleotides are TGTGCCAGCAGCTACAGGGGGAGTGCAACTAATGAAAAACTGTTTTTT.

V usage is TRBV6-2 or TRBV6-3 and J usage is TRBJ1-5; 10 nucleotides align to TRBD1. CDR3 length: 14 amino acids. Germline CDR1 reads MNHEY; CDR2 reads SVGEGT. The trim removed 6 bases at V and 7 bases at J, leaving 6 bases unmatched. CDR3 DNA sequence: TGTGCCAGCAGCGGGGACAGGGGATTCCAGCCCCAGCATTTT. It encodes CASSGDRGFQPQHF.

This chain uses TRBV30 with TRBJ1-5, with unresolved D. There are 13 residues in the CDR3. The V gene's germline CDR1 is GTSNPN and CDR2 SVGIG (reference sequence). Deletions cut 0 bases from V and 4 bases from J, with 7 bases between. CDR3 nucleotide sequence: TGTGCCTGGAGTGTCGCCAGGAATCAGCCCCAGCATTTT. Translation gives CAWSVARNQPQHF.

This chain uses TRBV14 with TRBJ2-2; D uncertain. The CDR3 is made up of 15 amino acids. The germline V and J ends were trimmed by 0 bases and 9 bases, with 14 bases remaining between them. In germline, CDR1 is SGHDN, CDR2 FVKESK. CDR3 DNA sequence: TGTGCCAGCAGCCAAGATGCGGTCCTCAGTCGGGAGCTGTTTTTT. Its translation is CASSQDAVLSRELFF.

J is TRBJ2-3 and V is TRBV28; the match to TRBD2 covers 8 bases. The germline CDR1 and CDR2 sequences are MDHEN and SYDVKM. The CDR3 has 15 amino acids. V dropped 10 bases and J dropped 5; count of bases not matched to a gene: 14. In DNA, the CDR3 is TGTGCCACCACCCCGGGGGGGGGCCACCTAGATACGCAGTATTTT. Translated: CATTPGGGHLDTQYF. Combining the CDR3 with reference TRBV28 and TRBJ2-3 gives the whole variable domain DVKVTQSSRYLVKRTGEKVFLECVQDMDHENMFWYRQDPGLGLRLIYFSYDVKMKEKGDIPEGYSVSREKKERFSLILESASTNQTSMYLCATTPGGGHLDTQYFGPGTRLTVL.

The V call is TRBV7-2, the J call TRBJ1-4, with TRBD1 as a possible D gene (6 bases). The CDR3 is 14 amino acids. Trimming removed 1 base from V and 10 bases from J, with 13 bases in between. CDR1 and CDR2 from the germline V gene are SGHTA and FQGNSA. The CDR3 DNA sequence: TGTGCCAGCAGCTTAGGGGACACCGGAGGAAAACTGTTTTTT. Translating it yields CASSLGDTGGKLFF.

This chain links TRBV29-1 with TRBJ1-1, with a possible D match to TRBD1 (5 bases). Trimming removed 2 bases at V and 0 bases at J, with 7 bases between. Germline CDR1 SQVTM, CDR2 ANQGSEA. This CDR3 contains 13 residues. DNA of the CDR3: TGCAGCGTTGAACAGGGTGTGAACACTGAAGCTTTCTTT. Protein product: CSVEQGVNTEAFF.

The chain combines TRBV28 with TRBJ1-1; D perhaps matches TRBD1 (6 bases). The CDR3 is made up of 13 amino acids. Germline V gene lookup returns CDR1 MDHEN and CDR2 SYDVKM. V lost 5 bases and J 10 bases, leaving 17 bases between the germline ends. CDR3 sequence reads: CASSEDRRGGAFF. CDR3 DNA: TGTGCCAGCAGTGAAGACAGGCGTGGTGGAGCTTTCTTT.

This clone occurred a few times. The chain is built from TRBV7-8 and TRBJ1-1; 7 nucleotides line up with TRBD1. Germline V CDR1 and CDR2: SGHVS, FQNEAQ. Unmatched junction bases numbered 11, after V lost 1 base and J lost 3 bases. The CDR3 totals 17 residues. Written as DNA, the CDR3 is TGTGCCAGCAGCTTAGGCGAGGGAGGCAGGGGGGACACTGAAGCTTTCTTT. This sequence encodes CASSLGEGGRGDTEAFF.

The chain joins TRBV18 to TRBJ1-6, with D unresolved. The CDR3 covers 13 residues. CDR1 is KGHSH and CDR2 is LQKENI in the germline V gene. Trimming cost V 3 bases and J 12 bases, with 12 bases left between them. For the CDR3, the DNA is TGTGCCAGCTCACCCGCCTTCGGGGAACCCCTCCACTTT. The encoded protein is CASSPAFGEPLHF. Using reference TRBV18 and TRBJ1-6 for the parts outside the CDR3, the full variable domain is NAGVMQNPRHLVRRRGQEARLRCSPMKGHSHVYWYRQLPEEGLKFMVYLQKENIIDESGMPKERFSAEFPKEGPSILRIQQVVRGDSAAYFCASSPAFGEPLHFGNGTRLTVT.

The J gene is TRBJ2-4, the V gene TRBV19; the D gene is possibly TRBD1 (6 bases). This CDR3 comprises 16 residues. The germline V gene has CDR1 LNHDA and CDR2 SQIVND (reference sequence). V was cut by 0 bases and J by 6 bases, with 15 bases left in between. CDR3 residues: CASSIDRDIGGNIQYF. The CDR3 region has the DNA TGTGCCAGTAGTATAGATCGGGACATAGGAGGAAACATTCAGTACTTC.

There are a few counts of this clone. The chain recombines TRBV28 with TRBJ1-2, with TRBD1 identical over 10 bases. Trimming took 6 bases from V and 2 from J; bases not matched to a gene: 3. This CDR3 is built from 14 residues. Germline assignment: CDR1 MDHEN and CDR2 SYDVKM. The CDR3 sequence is CASRRTGGNYGYTF. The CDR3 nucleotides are TGTGCCAGCAGAAGGACAGGGGGGAACTATGGCTACACCTTC.

The CDR3 DNA follows: TGTGCCAGCAGCGTAGAGGCAGGTTGGGGCAAAGTCGCAGATACGCAGTATTTT. Residues: CASSVEAGWGKVADTQYF. The V call is TRBV9, the J call TRBJ2-3, with D possibly being TRBD1 (5 bases). CDR1 and CDR2 (germline): SGDLS, YYNGEE. V shed 0 bases and J shed 4 bases, with 21 bases lying between them. The CDR3 extends over 18 amino acids.

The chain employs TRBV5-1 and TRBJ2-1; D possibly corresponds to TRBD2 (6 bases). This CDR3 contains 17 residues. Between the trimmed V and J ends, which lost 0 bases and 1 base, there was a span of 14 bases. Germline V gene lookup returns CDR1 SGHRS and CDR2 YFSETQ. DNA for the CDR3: TGCGCCAGCAGCTTGGAAGCTGGCGGGGCGTCCTACAATGAGCAGTTCTTC. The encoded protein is CASSLEAGGASYNEQFF.

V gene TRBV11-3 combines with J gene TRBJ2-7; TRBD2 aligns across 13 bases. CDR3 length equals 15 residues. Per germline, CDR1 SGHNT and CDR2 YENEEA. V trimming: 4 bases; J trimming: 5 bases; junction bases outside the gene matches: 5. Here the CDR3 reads CASSYGLAGVHEQYF. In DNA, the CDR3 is TGTGCCAGCAGCTATGGACTAGCGGGAGTCCACGAGCAGTACTTC. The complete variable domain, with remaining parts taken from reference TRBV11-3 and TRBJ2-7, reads EAGVVQSPRYKIIEKKQPVAFWCNPISGHNTLYWYLQNLGQGPELLIRYENEEAVDDSQLPKDRFSAERLKGVDSTLKIQPAELGDSAVYLCASSYGLAGVHEQYFGPGTRLTVT.

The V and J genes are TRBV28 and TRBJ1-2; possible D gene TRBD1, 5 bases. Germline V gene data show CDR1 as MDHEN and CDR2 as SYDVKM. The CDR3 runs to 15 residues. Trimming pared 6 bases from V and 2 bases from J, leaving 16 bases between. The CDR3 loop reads CASRPTGAGNYGYTF. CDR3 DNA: TGTGCCAGCAGACCCACTGGGGCAGGGAACTATGGCTACACCTTC.